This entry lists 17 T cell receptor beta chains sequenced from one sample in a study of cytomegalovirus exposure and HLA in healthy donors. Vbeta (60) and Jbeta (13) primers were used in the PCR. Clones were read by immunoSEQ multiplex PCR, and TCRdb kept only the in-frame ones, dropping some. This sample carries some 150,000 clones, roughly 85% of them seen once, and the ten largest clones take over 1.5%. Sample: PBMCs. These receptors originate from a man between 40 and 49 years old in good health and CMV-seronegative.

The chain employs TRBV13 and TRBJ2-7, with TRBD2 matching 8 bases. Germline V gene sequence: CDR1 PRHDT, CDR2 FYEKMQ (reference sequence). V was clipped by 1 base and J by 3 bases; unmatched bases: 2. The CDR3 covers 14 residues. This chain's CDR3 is CASSLAGGNYEQYF. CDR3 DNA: TGTGCCAGCAGCTTAGCGGGAGGGAACTACGAGCAGTACTTC.

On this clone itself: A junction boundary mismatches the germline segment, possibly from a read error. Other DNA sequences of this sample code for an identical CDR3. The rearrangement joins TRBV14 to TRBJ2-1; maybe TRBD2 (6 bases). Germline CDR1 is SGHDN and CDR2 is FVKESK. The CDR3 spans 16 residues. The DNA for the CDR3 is TGTGCCAGCAGTCAAGTTGCGGGGCCCACTTACAATGAGCAGTTCTTC. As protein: CASSQVAGPTYNEQFF.

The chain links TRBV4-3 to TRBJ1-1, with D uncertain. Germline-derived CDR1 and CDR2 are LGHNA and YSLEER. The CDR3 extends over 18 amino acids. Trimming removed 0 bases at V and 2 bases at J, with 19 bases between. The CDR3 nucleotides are TGCGCCAGCAGCCAAGAGGAGGAGGACGGACGATTTAACACTGAAGCTTTCTTT. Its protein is CASSQEEEDGRFNTEAFF.

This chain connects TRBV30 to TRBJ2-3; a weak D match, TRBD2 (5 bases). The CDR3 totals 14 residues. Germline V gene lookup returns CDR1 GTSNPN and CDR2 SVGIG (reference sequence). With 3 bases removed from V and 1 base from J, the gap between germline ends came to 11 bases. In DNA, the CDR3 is TGTGCCTGGAGGAGGGCGACGGGCACAGATACGCAGTATTTT. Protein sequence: CAWRRATGTDTQYF.

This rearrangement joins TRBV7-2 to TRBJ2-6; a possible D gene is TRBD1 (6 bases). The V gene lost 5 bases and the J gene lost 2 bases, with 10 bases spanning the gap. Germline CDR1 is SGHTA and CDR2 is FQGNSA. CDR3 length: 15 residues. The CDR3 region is CASSLQGTGANVLTF. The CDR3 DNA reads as TGTGCCAGCAGCCTACAGGGAACTGGGGCCAACGTCCTGACTTTC. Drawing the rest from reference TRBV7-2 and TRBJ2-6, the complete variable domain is GAGVSQSPSNKVTEKGKDVELRCDPISGHTALYWYRQSLGQGLEFLIYFQGNSAPDKSGLPSDRFSAERTGGSVSTLTIQRTQQEDSAVYLCASSLQGTGANVLTFGAGSRLTVL.

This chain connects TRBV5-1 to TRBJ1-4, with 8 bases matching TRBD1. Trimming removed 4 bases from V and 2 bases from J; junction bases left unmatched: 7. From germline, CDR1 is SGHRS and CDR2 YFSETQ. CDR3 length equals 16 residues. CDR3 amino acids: CASSTGGAATNEKLFF. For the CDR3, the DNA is TGCGCCAGCAGCACAGGGGGGGCGGCTACTAATGAAAAACTGTTTTTT.

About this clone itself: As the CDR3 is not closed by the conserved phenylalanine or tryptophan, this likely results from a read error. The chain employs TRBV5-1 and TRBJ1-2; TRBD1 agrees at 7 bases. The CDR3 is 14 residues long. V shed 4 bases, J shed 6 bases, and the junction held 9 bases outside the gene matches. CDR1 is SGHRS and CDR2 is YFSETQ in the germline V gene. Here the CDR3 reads CASSEQGERNGYTL. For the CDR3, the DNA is TGCGCCAGCAGCGAGCAGGGGGAGAGGAATGGCTACACCCTC.

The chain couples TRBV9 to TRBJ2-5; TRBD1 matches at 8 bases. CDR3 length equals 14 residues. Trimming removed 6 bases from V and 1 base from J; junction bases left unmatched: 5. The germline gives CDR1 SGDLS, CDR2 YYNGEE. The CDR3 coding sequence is TGTGCCAGCAACCCAACAGGGGGCCAAGAGACCCAGTACTTC. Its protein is CASNPTGGQETQYF.

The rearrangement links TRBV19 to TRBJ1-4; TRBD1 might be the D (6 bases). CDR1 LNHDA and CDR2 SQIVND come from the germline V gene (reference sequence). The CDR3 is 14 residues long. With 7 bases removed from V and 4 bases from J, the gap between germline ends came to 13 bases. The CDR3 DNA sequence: TGTGCCAGTATCGGTAGGGGGATTAATGAAAAACTGTTTTTT. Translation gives CASIGRGINEKLFF.

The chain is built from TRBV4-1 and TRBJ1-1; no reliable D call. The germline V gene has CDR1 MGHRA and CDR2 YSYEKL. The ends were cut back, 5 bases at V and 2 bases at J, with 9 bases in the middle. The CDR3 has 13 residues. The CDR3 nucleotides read TGCGCCAGCAGCACAAAAAGTAACACTGAAGCTTTCTTT. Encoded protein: CASSTKSNTEAFF.

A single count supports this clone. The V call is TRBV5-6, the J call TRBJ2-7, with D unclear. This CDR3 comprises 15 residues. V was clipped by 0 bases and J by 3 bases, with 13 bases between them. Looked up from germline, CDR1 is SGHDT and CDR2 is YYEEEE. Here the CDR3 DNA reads TGTGCCAGCAGCTTGGCGAACAGAAGAGACTACGAGCAGTACTTC. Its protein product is CASSLANRRDYEQYF. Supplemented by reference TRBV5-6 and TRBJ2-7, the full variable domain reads DAGVTQSPTHLIKTRGQQVTLRCSPKSGHDTVSWYQQALGQGPQFIFQYYEEEERQRGNFPDRFSGHQFPNYSSELNVNALLLGDSALYLCASSLANRRDYEQYFGPGTRLTVT.

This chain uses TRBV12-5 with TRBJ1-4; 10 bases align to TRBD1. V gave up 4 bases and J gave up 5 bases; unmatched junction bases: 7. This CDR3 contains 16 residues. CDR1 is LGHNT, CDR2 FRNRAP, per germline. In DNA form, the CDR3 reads TGTGCTAGTGGTTCGCTGGGGACAGGGGAAAATGAAAAACTGTTTTTT. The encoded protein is CASGSLGTGENEKLFF.

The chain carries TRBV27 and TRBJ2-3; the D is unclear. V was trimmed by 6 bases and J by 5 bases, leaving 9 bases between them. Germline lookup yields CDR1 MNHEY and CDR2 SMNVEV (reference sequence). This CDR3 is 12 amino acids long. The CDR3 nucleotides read TGTGCCAGCAGCTTCCCGGGAGATACGCAGTATTTT. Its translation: CASSFPGDTQYF.

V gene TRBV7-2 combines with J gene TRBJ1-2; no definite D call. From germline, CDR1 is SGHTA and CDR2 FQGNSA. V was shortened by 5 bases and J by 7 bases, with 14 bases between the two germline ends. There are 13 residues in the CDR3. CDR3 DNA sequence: TGTGCCAGCAGCAGCGTATCGCACGTTGGCTACACCTTC. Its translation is CASSSVSHVGYTF.

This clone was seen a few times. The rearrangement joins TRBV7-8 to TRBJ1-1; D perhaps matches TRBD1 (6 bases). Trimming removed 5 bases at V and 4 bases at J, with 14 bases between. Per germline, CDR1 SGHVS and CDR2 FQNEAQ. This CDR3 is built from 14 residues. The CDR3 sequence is CASSAQGHGTEAFF. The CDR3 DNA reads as TGTGCCAGCAGCGCACAGGGACATGGCACTGAAGCTTTCTTT.

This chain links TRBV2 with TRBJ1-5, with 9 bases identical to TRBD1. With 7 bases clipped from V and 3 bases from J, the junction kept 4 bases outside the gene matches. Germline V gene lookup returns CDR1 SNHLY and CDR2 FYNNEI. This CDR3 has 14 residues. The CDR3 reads CASTEQGANQPQHF. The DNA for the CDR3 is TGTGCCAGCACCGAACAGGGGGCCAATCAGCCCCAGCATTTT.

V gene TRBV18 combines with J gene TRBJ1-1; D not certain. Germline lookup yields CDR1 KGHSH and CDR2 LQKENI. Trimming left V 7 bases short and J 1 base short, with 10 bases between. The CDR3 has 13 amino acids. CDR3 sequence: CASYEGPNTEAFF. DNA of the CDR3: TGTGCCAGCTACGAGGGCCCGAACACTGAAGCTTTCTTT.